Presented here are 8 T cell receptor beta chains from one specimen sequenced in a study of spatial heterogeneity in lung cancer. Study-wide findings and caveats: Within tumors, counts of expanded alpha and beta TCRs tracked tumor mutation counts.

Time point denoted: sample taken at primary tumor resection. Their antigen targets remain unknown. One entry per CDR3 protein, called by TCRdb with MiXCR from the 5' RACE reads. The sample contains about 6,800 distinct CDR3 sequences, 14% to 15% of which appear only once. Here the sequenced sample was lung tumor tissue, taken at surgery. The receptor source for this set is a female donor with early-stage non-small cell lung cancer.

In its sample, this clonotype ranks as medium-sized. The chain uses TRBV7-8 and TRBJ2-7, with D possibly being TRBD2 (5 bases). V was trimmed by 6 bases and J by 5 bases, leaving 14 bases between them. Germline CDR1 and CDR2: SGHVS and FQNEAQ. The CDR3 runs 13 residues. The CDR3 bases are TGTGCCAGCAGACTTACGGGGAACCACGAGCAGTACTTC. Translating gives CASRLTGNHEQYF.

This clonotype is medium-sized. The chain has TRBV7-2 and TRBJ1-1; unclear D gene. CDR1 SGHTA and CDR2 FQGNSA come from the germline V gene. The ends were cut back, 5 bases at V and 1 base at J, with 8 bases in the middle. This CDR3 is 13 amino acids long. This CDR3 reads CASSITENTEAFF. The CDR3 DNA reads as TGTGCCAGCAGCATCACAGAGAACACTGAAGCTTTCTTT.

This clonotype is labeled medium-sized (0.01 to 0.1%). The CDR3 loop reads CASSYGSGNTIYF. The CDR3 nucleotides read TGTGCCAGCAGTTACGGGTCTGGAAACACCATATATTTT. This chain joins TRBV6-5 and TRBJ1-3, with unresolved D. Germline loops: CDR1 MNHEY, CDR2 SVGAGI. Trimming cost V 2 bases and J 1 base, with 3 bases left between them. CDR3 length equals 13 residues.

The chain joins TRBV7-2 to TRBJ2-3, with a tentative D call TRBD1 (6 bases). The V end was cut by 1 base, the J end by 5 bases, with 10 bases between. This CDR3 spans 14 amino acids. Germline CDR1 SGHTA, CDR2 FQGNSA. The CDR3 protein is CASSLEQGRDTQYF. The CDR3 region has the DNA TGTGCCAGCAGCTTAGAACAGGGACGAGATACGCAGTATTTT.

This clonotype occurred many times. The CDR3 DNA sequence: TGTGCCAGCGGCGAAGAAGCTTTCTTT. Its translation: CASGEEAFF. The rearrangement joins TRBV12-3 or TRBV12-4 to TRBJ1-1, with D uncertain. The V and J ends lost 8 bases and 8 bases respectively, with 6 bases between them. CDR3 length: 9 amino acids.

V gene TRBV12-3 or TRBV12-4 combines with J gene TRBJ2-7; D is undetermined. The CDR3 spans 15 residues. Trimming stripped 3 bases from V and 6 bases from J, with 18 bases between. The CDR3 DNA reads as TGTGCCAGCAGTTTGGTATCGCCGGTCCTCGGCGAGCAGTACTTC. Protein product: CASSLVSPVLGEQYF.

This clonotype was counted ten times or more. The chain has TRBV27 and TRBJ1-3; no clear D gene. V lost 6 bases, J lost 0 bases, and 9 bases lay in between. CDR1 and CDR2 from the germline V gene are MNHEY and SMNVEV (reference sequence). CDR3 length: 14 amino acids. CDR3 coding DNA: TGTGCCAGCAGATCACTTTCCTCTGGAAACACCATATATTTT. This encodes CASRSLSSGNTIYF.

This clonotype was seen at least ten times. The chain employs TRBV5-4 and TRBJ2-5, with 8 positions matching TRBD2. The CDR3 covers 16 residues. Germline trimming cut 3 bases from V and 5 bases from J; bases unmatched to any gene: 12. CDR1 is SGHNT, CDR2 YYREEE, per germline (reference sequence). The CDR3 protein is CASSWRAGAGRETQYF. The CDR3 DNA follows: TGTGCCAGCAGCTGGAGAGCGGGGGCTGGTCGGGAGACCCAGTACTTC.